This T cell receptor beta chain was recovered during a study of shared clonotypes between healthy human individuals. Study-wide context: Per donor, CD8 memory used one plate, CD8 naive used two, CD4 memory used three and CD4 naive used three. Study-wide points: Across subsets, estimated richness was generally greater for naive than for memory populations. Roughly 5.3% of naive CD4 clonotypes were common to several donors. Since donors were few, the genetic and exposure-history diversity represented was limited.

Assay: immunoSEQ multiplex PCR; the TCRdb copy retains only in-frame clones and omits some. Of roughly 1,500,000 clones listed, 98% are singletons. With V trimmed by 0 bases and J by 5 bases, 4 bases remained unmatched. Germline CDR1 SGHKS, CDR2 YYEKEE (reference sequence). The length of the CDR3 is 15 residues. As to this clone: Its antigen is unidentified.

Sequenced: naive CD4+ T cells sorted from blood. The subset denotes: CD45RA+ positively selected. This TCR was recovered from a man under 40 in good health. The chain combines TRBV5-5 with TRBJ2-5; 10 positions agree with TRBD2. The CDR3 loop reads CASSLGLAGAETQYF. In nucleotides, the CDR3 is TGTGCCAGCAGCTTGGGCCTAGCGGGAGCGGAGACCCAGTACTTC.